The 21 T cell receptor beta chains listed next were all sequenced from one sample in a study of T cells after yellow fever vaccination. One entry per CDR3 protein, called by TCRdb with MiXCR from the 5' RACE reads. The sample has a few hundred thousand distinct CDR3 sequences, 3% to 4.5% seen once. The sample here was PBMCs, taken on the day of the yellow fever booster vaccination. All receptors come from a young man who received the YFV17D yellow fever vaccine.

This clonotype has ten or more counts. The rearrangement uses TRBV12-3 or TRBV12-4 and TRBJ2-3, with 7 nucleotides matching TRBD1. J was trimmed by 0 bases and V by 5 bases; bases with no gene match: 5. The CDR3 runs to 15 residues. The CDR3 bases are TGTGCCAGCAGTCCGGACAGGACAAGCACAGATACGCAGTATTTT. Translated, it gives CASSPDRTSTDTQYF.

The CDR3 DNA reads as TGTGCCAGCAGCTTATCACCGGCGGGACAGGGGGATGAAAAACTGTTTTTT. Protein: CASSLSPAGQGDEKLFF. The chain is built from TRBV5-6 and TRBJ1-4, with 11 bases matching TRBD1. Trimming removed 2 bases from V and 6 bases from J; junction bases left unmatched: 9. Germline loops: CDR1 SGHDT, CDR2 YYEEEE. This CDR3 has 17 amino acids.

The chain couples TRBV20-1 to TRBJ2-3; the match to TRBD2 covers 12 bases. Losses at the gene ends were 3 bases for V and 2 bases for J; bases not matched to a gene: 6. Germline values: CDR1 DFQATT, CDR2 SNEGSKA (reference sequence). The length of the CDR3 is 16 residues. The DNA for the CDR3 is TGCAGTGCTAGCCCCGGACTAGCGGGGTACACAGATACGCAGTATTTT. It is translated as CSASPGLAGYTDTQYF.

In its sample, this clonotype was seen many times. V gene TRBV5-1 combines with J gene TRBJ2-3; 15 bases map to TRBD2. With V trimmed by 4 bases and J by 3 bases, 6 bases remained unmatched. CDR3 length equals 17 residues. Germline values: CDR1 SGHRS, CDR2 YFSETQ. The CDR3 DNA is TGCGCCAGCAGCCGGCGGACTAGCGGGGGGGATACAGATACGCAGTATTTT. Encoded protein: CASSRRTSGGDTDTQYF.

This clonotype has ten or more counts. V and J are TRBV6-2 or TRBV6-3 and TRBJ2-3; D is possibly TRBD1 or TRBD2 (6 bases each). This CDR3 comprises 13 residues. Germline V gene lookup returns CDR1 MNHEY and CDR2 SVGEGT. V lost 11 bases to trimming and J lost 6 bases, with 18 bases between them. The CDR3 sequence: CAGGDTGLDTQYF. The CDR3 DNA reads TGTGCCGGAGGGGATACAGGGCTTGATACGCAGTATTTT.

This chain links TRBV5-1 with TRBJ2-7; D possibly corresponds to TRBD2 (5 bases). The CDR3 is 12 amino acids. V was trimmed by 3 bases and J by 3 bases, leaving 7 bases between them. CDR1 is SGHRS and CDR2 is YFSETQ in the germline V gene. The DNA for the CDR3 is TGCGCCAGCAGCTCCGGGGACTACGAGCAGTACTTC. Protein product: CASSSGDYEQYF.

This clonotype was recorded a few times. The CDR3 here is CASSPPVQSSYNEQFF. The DNA of the CDR3 is TGTGCCAGCAGCCCGCCGGTACAGAGCTCCTACAATGAGCAGTTCTTC. V is TRBV25-1 and J is TRBJ2-1; D is unresolved. CDR1 is MGHDK and CDR2 is SYGVNS in the germline V gene. Trimming took off 6 bases at V and 0 bases at J, with 15 bases between the two ends. The length of the CDR3 is 16 residues.

Many counts were recorded for this clonotype. V gene TRBV5-5 combines with J gene TRBJ2-7; D uncertain. Trimming cost V 3 bases and J 3 bases, with 10 bases left between them. Germline CDR1 is SGHKS and CDR2 is YYEKEE (reference sequence). This CDR3 has 13 amino acids. The CDR3 nucleotides read TGTGCCAGCAGCTCGTACAGACTCTACGAGCAGTACTTC. Protein: CASSSYRLYEQYF.

This clonotype was seen more than once but under ten times. The rearrangement joins TRBV11-2 to TRBJ2-1; no clear D. The ends were cut back, 2 bases at V and 7 bases at J, with 6 bases in the middle. From germline, CDR1 is SGHAT and CDR2 FQNNGV. The CDR3 runs 12 residues. In DNA form, the CDR3 reads TGTGCCAGCAGCTTATGGTATAATGAGCAGTTCTTC. Translating gives CASSLWYNEQFF.

This clonotype was detected many times. This sequence joins TRBV7-3 and TRBJ2-7; D unresolved. V was cut by 0 bases and J by 4 bases, with 13 bases left in between. This CDR3 contains 15 residues. The germline CDR1 and CDR2 sequences are SGHTA and FQGTGA. The DNA of the CDR3 is TGTGCCAGCAGCTTAACCCCTGGGGAATTTTACGAGCAGTACGTC. It specifies CASSLTPGEFYEQYV.

This clonotype was counted only a few times. The genes are TRBV24-1 and TRBJ1-5; D gene unclear. The CDR3 spans 12 residues. Looked up from germline, CDR1 is KGHDR and CDR2 is SFDVKD. Trimming shortened V by 4 bases and J by 4 bases, and 4 bases separated the two germline ends. CDR3 region: CATSDLNQPQHF. The CDR3 bases are TGTGCCACCAGTGACCTGAATCAGCCCCAGCATTTT.

This clonotype was observed many times. The chain uses TRBV4-3 and TRBJ2-3, with 8 bases matching TRBD2. This CDR3 is built from 16 residues. Trimming removed 1 base from V and 1 base from J; junction bases left unmatched: 4. Germline lookup yields CDR1 LGHNA and CDR2 YSLEER. CDR3 coding DNA: TGCGCCAGCAGCCAAGCTAGGCGGGGGGGCACAGATACGCAGTATTTT. Amino acids: CASSQARRGGTDTQYF.

The chain couples TRBV18 to TRBJ1-4; 7 bases are a match to TRBD1. Germline values: CDR1 KGHSH, CDR2 LQKENI. With V trimmed by 2 bases and J by 6 bases, 3 bases remained unmatched. CDR3 length equals 14 residues. CDR3 sequence reads: CASSPRQGDEKLFF. CDR3 nucleotides: TGTGCCAGCTCACCAAGACAGGGCGATGAAAAACTGTTTTTT.

This clonotype was detected ten times or more. This sequence joins TRBV4-3 and TRBJ1-6; possibly TRBD1 for D (6 bases). The CDR3 is 13 residues long. With 2 bases removed from V and 10 bases from J, the gap between germline ends came to 9 bases. Germline values: CDR1 LGHNA, CDR2 YSLEER. The CDR3 coding sequence is TGCGCCAGCAGCCAAAACAGGGACTCACCCCTCCACTTT. It yields the protein CASSQNRDSPLHF.

Many counts were recorded for this clonotype. The J gene is TRBJ2-5, the V gene TRBV5-1, with TRBD2 identical over 11 bases. This CDR3 is 14 amino acids long. Looked up from germline, CDR1 is SGHRS and CDR2 is YFSETQ. Losses at the gene ends were 2 bases for V and 4 bases for J; bases not matched to a gene: 1. The CDR3 reads CASSLGTSGETQYF. CDR3 nucleotide sequence: TGCGCCAGCAGCTTAGGGACTAGCGGAGAGACCCAGTACTTC.

This clonotype occurred many times. The gene calls are TRBV5-1 and TRBJ2-1; D might be TRBD2 (5 bases). Germline CDR1 reads SGHRS; CDR2 reads YFSETQ. V was pared by 5 bases and J by 5 bases, with 8 bases between. This CDR3 has 12 amino acids. CDR3 residues: CASRRTDNEQFF. The DNA of the CDR3 is TGCGCCAGCAGGAGGACTGACAATGAGCAGTTCTTC.

This chain joins TRBV6-5 and TRBJ1-5; 7 positions match TRBD1. Germline V lookup: CDR1 MNHEY, CDR2 SVGAGI. This CDR3 comprises 13 residues. The V and J ends lost 5 bases and 5 bases, in that order; junction bases with no gene match: 3. In DNA form, the CDR3 reads TGTGCCAGCAGTACACAGGGGCATCAGCCCCAGCATTTT. Translated: CASSTQGHQPQHF.

This clonotype showed up many times. This chain uses TRBV20-1 with TRBJ1-1; 8 bases align to TRBD1. CDR3 length equals 14 residues. Trimming removed 8 bases from V and 6 bases from J; junction bases left unmatched: 14. Germline V gene lookup returns CDR1 DFQATT and CDR2 SNEGSKA (reference sequence). CDR3: CSYSAGTGIAEAFF. CDR3 coding DNA: TGCAGTTACTCTGCCGGGACAGGAATTGCTGAAGCTTTCTTT.

This clonotype was recorded at least ten times. This chain connects TRBV7-9 to TRBJ2-5; possibly TRBD2 for D (5 bases). Trimming stripped 5 bases from V and 0 bases from J, with 10 bases between. Germline V lookup: CDR1 SEHNR, CDR2 FQNEAQ (reference sequence). The CDR3 runs to 14 residues. CDR3 DNA: TGTGCCAGCAGCACGGACTGGTACCAAGAGACCCAGTACTTC. Translation: CASSTDWYQETQYF.

This clonotype occurred many times. The CDR3 DNA reads TGTGCCAGCAGCCAAGATGCGGCGGGGACTTTCACAGATACGCAGTATTTT. Encoded protein: CASSQDAAGTFTDTQYF. The chain combines TRBV4-2 with TRBJ2-3; D is possibly TRBD2 (6 bases). V lost 0 bases and J 2 bases, leaving 15 bases between the germline ends. Germline V gene sequence: CDR1 LGHNA, CDR2 YNFKEQ. The CDR3 loop spans 17 amino acids.

The sample holds many counts of this clonotype. V and J are TRBV4-1 and TRBJ2-1; 7 bases match TRBD2. Losses at the gene ends were 0 bases for V and 7 bases for J; bases not matched to a gene: 3. Germline V gene sequence: CDR1 MGHRA, CDR2 YSYEKL. The CDR3 extends over 14 amino acids. CDR3 sequence (DNA): TGCGCCAGCAGCCAAGATGGGGAGGGGAATGAGCAGTTCTTC. Protein product: CASSQDGEGNEQFF.